A selection of T cell receptor beta chains follows, all from one sample in a study of vaccination and CD4 T cells after COVID-19. Via MiXCR, TCRdb re-called the PCR reads, giving one row per CDR3 protein. This sample carries about 13,000 distinct CDR3 sequences, approximately 45% of them seen once, and the ten largest clones take about 8.2%. Their target antigens are unknown. Sequences were derived from CD4+ T cells from blood, cultured in vitro, sampled after SARS-CoV-2 vaccination. These receptors all stem from a human donor who had recovered from COVID-19. CDR3s include the opening cysteine and the closing phenylalanine or tryptophan. The order of the fields is J gene, D gene, CDR3 length, clone size, V gene, CDR3 protein, CDR3 DNA. The D gene is left open where the match is weak. A clone size is listed for some rows: how often the clone was seen (once, few, many), or a class if it is expanded.

J gene: TRBJ2-1; D gene: .; CDR3 length: 11; clone size: .; V gene: TRBV28; CDR3 protein: CAITSFNEQFF; CDR3 DNA: TGTGCCATAACTTCCTTCAATGAGCAGTTCTTC
J gene: TRBJ2-1; D gene: .; CDR3 length: 11; clone size: few; V gene: TRBV28; CDR3 protein: CASSLALEQFF; CDR3 DNA: TGTGCCAGCAGCCTTGCTTTGGAGCAGTTCTTC
J gene: TRBJ2-1; D gene: .; CDR3 length: 13; clone size: .; V gene: TRBV5-4; CDR3 protein: CASSFLLAGEQFF; CDR3 DNA: TGTGCCAGCAGCTTCCTGTTAGCTGGTGAGCAGTTCTTC
J gene: TRBJ2-1; D gene: TRBD1; CDR3 length: 17; clone size: medium-sized; V gene: TRBV20-1; CDR3 protein: CSAPGQGPLSSYNEQFF; CDR3 DNA: TGCAGTGCCCCGGGACAGGGGCCCTTGAGCTCCTACAATGAGCAGTTCTTC
J gene: TRBJ2-5; D gene: .; CDR3 length: 16; clone size: few; V gene: TRBV15; CDR3 protein: CATSRGTLTGQETQYF; CDR3 DNA: TGTGCCACCAGCAGAGGGACCCTGACAGGACAAGAGACCCAGTACTTC
J gene: TRBJ1-5; D gene: TRBD1; CDR3 length: 15; clone size: .; V gene: TRBV6-1; CDR3 protein: CATGGDRGSNQPQHF; CDR3 DNA: TGTGCCACCGGGGGGGACAGGGGTAGCAATCAGCCCCAGCATTTT
J gene: TRBJ2-2; D gene: TRBD1; CDR3 length: 15; clone size: once; V gene: TRBV5-4; CDR3 protein: CASSLGQGSTGELFF; CDR3 DNA: TGTGCCAGCAGCTTGGGACAGGGCTCTACCGGGGAGCTGTTTTTT
J gene: TRBJ2-1; D gene: TRBD2; CDR3 length: 13; clone size: .; V gene: TRBV5-4; CDR3 protein: CAGGRANYNEQFF; CDR3 DNA: TGTGCCGGAGGGAGGGCCAACTACAATGAGCAGTTCTTC
J gene: TRBJ2-1; D gene: .; CDR3 length: 17; clone size: few; V gene: TRBV2; CDR3 protein: CASSVEGQRAAYNEQFF; CDR3 DNA: TGTGCCAGCAGTGTGGAGGGACAACGGGCCGCCTACAATGAGCAGTTCTTC
J gene: TRBJ2-3; D gene: .; CDR3 length: 15; clone size: .; V gene: TRBV20-1; CDR3 protein: CSARSAWGDADTQYF; CDR3 DNA: TGCAGTGCTAGATCCGCCTGGGGGGATGCAGATACGCAGTATTTT
J gene: TRBJ2-2; D gene: .; CDR3 length: 15; clone size: .; V gene: TRBV30; CDR3 protein: CAWRELSGDTGELFF; CDR3 DNA: TGTGCCTGGAGGGAGTTATCGGGCGACACCGGGGAGCTGTTTTTT
J gene: TRBJ1-2; D gene: .; CDR3 length: 13; clone size: few; V gene: TRBV20-1; CDR3 protein: CSASIWGSDGYTF; CDR3 DNA: TGCAGTGCTAGCATTTGGGGTTCTGATGGCTACACCTTC